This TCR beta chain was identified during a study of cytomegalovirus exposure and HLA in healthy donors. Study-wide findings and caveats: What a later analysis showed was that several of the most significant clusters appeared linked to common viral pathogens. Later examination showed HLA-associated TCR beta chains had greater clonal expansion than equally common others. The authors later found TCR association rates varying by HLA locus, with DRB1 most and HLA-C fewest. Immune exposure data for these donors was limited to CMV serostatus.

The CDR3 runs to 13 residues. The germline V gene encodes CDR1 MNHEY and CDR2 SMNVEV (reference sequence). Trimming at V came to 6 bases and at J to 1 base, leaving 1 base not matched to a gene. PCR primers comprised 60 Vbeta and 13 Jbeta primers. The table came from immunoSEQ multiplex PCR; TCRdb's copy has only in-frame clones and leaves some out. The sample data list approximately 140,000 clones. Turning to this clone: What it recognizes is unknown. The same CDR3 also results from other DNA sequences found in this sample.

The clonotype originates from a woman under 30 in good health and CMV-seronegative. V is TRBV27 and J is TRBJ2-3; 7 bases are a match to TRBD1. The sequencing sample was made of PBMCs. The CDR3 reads CASRGTGTDTQYF. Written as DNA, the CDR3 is TGTGCCAGCAGGGGGACAGGCACAGATACGCAGTATTTT.